The rows below give T cell receptor beta chains drawn from one sample of a study of T cells in narcolepsy. TCRdb keeps only in-frame clones here, not all; method: immunoSEQ multiplex PCR. This table holds roughly 17,000 clones, over 60% found once. The sequenced sample was CD45RA- memory CD8+ T cells from PBMCs. Receptor source: a human donor with narcolepsy. CDR3s include the opening cysteine and the closing phenylalanine or tryptophan. A D gene is named only where the DNA matches it firmly. Clone size is stated in some rows and not others, as once, few, many or a class when expanded.

size	J	D	V	CDR3	DNA
few	TRBJ2-2	TRBD2	TRBV11-3	CASISSGPSGNTGELFF	TGTGCCAGCATCTCGTCCGGGCCTAGCGGGAACACCGGGGAGCTGTTTTTT
-	TRBJ2-7	-	TRBV18	CASSGAYEQYF	TGTGCCAGCTCGGGGGCCTACGAGCAGTACTTC
-	TRBJ2-3	TRBD2	TRBV19	CASSSFLAGTTDTQYF	TGTGCCAGTAGTTCCTTCCTAGCGGGGACGACAGATACGCAGTATTTT
-	TRBJ2-2	-	TRBV9	CASSAGAGGELFF	TGTGCCAGCAGCGCCGGGGCTGGGGGGGAGCTGTTTTTT
-	TRBJ1-1	-	TRBV2	CASRGAGQNTEAFF	TGTGCCAGCAGGGGCGCAGGGCAGAACACTGAAGCTTTCTTT
-	TRBJ1-2	-	TRBV27	CASSPDSWTAANYGYTF	TGTGCCAGCAGTCCGGACTCTTGGACCGCAGCTAACTATGGCTACACCTTC
-	TRBJ2-1	-	TRBV4-2	CASSQVQGWDEQFF	TGTGCCAGCAGCCAAGTCCAGGGGTGGGATGAGCAGTTCTTC
-	TRBJ2-1	TRBD2	TRBV19	CASSIDGTSGGYSYNEQFF	TGTGCCAGTAGTATAGATGGGACTAGCGGGGGCTACTCCTACAATGAGCAGTTCTTC
-	TRBJ2-7	-	TRBV6-6	CASSYGTAGYEQYF	TGTGCCAGCAGTTACGGGACGGCTGGCTACGAGCAGTACTTC
-	TRBJ1-6	TRBD1	TRBV7-9	CASSTRDRRNSPLHF	TGTGCCAGCAGCACCCGGGACAGAAGAAATTCACCCCTCCACTTT
-	TRBJ2-1	-	TRBV6-5	CASSNNEQFF	TGTGCCAGCAGTAACAATGAGCAGTTCTTC
-	TRBJ2-7	TRBD1	TRBV28	CASSLTDRGSAYEQYF	TGTGCCAGCAGTTTAACGGACAGGGGTTCGGCCTACGAGCAGTACTTC
-	TRBJ2-7	TRBD1	TRBV5-6	CASSPGGEGGSYEQYF	TGTGCCAGCAGCCCAGGGGGTGAAGGAGGCTCCTACGAGCAGTACTTC
-	TRBJ2-6	-	TRBV6-5	CASSLSFSGANVLTF	TGTGCCAGCAGCCTCAGTTTCTCTGGGGCCAACGTCCTGACTTTC
-	TRBJ2-3	-	TRBV27	CASSSQGNTQYF	TGTGCCAGCAGTTCACAGGGAAATACGCAGTATTTT
medium-sized	TRBJ1-6	-	TRBV27	CASSVTGNHNSPLHF	TGTGCCAGCAGTGTTACCGGGAATCATAATTCACCCCTCCACTTT
-	TRBJ2-1	-	TRBV5-6	CASIAKPGGSYNEQFF	TGTGCCAGCATCGCTAAGCCCGGGGGTTCCTACAATGAGCAGTTCTTC
-	TRBJ1-1	-	TRBV6-5	CASSFAPGTEAFF	TGTGCCAGCAGCTTCGCGCCGGGCACTGAAGCTTTCTTT
few	TRBJ1-4	-	TRBV5-4	CASSLGPQNELFF	TGTGCCAGCAGCTTGGGGCCTCAGAATGAGTTGTTTTTT
-	TRBJ2-7	-	TRBV7-3	CASSPTSGSYEQYF	TGTGCCAGCAGTCCTACCAGTGGTTCCTACGAGCAGTACTTC
-	TRBJ2-1	-	TRBV13	CASSPPASYSYNEQFF	TGTGCCAGCAGCCCCCCGGCTAGCTACTCCTACAATGAGCAGTTCTTC
few	TRBJ2-1	TRBD2	TRBV27	CASRRGGNEQFF	TGTGCCAGCAGACGGGGGGGGAATGAGCAGTTCTTC
-	TRBJ2-7	TRBD1	TRBV5-6	CASSLGTGVEYF	TGTGCCAGCAGCTTGGGGACAGGGGTTGAGTACTTC
few	TRBJ2-1	-	TRBV10-3	CAISGPDSYNEQFF	TGTGCCATCAGTGGCCCGGACAGTTACAATGAGCAGTTCTTC
few	TRBJ1-2	-	TRBV7-8	CASSLEWSGSNYGYTF	TGTGCCAGCAGCTTAGAATGGTCAGGATCTAACTATGGCTACACCTTC
-	TRBJ2-3	-	TRBV5-6	CASSLASEGTDTQYF	TGTGCCAGCAGCTTGGCTTCGGAGGGCACAGATACGCAGTATTTT
-	TRBJ2-7	-	TRBV10-3	CAIRHGRWAYEQYF	TGTGCCATCAGACACGGACGGTGGGCCTACGAGCAGTACTTC
once	TRBJ2-7	-	TRBV7-6	CASSSDSNYEQYF	TGTGCCAGCAGCTCGGACAGTAACTACGAGCAGTACTTC
-	TRBJ1-2	TRBD1	TRBV25-1	CASSAPTDRGWGYTF	TGTGCCAGCAGTGCTCCTACAGACAGGGGATGGGGCTACACCTTC
few	TRBJ1-4	-	TRBV2	CASSPGPYSFNEKLFF	TGTGCCAGCAGTCCGGGCCCTTATTCCTTTAATGAAAAACTGTTTTTT
-	TRBJ2-1	TRBD2	TRBV5-1	CASSSSGGAYNEQFF	TGCGCCAGCAGCTCTAGCGGGGGGGCCTACAATGAGCAGTTCTTC
few	TRBJ1-3	-	TRBV15	CATSRGDYNGNTIYF	TGTGCCACCAGCAGGGGTGACTATAACGGAAACACCATATATTTT